What follows describes a single T cell receptor beta chain. Its cognate antigen has yet to be identified. No qualities accompany the bases; no much larger clone lies one base away. Samples from volunteer blood donors who had recovered from COVID-19 were contributed by a second Seattle source. Each collaborating institution followed its own protocols to collect whole blood in K2EDTA tubes. Collaborator samples were shipped for TCRbeta analysis as frozen whole blood, isolated PBMCs, or DNA extracted from either sample type. TCRbeta CDR3 regions were amplified from genomic DNA using the immunoSEQ Assay, a bias-controlled multiplex PCR. The study's own analysis went as follows. The number of nucleated cells in each sample was estimated from the amplification of reference gene primers within the assay. To quantify the absolute abundance of each unique TCRbeta CDR3 rearrangement, sequence reads were collapsed and filtered. For each sample, productive Simpson clonality was calculated as the square root of Simpson's diversity index across productive rearrangements. This is the immuneACCESS table as TCRdb keeps it, with only in-frame sequences that have V and J called. A part of the clones is gone; compared with another copy, unresolved V genes explain less than half, and the rest is unexplained. That table gives V, J and clone size, and the DNA gave D and trimming. Counted in this sample were 110,000 to 150,000 clones; 75% to 85% of them appeared once. Approximately 3.4% of the sample belongs to the ten largest clones.

The CDR3 starts with the cysteine, ends with the phenylalanine, and has 15 residues. Kept here is only the CDR3 DNA, which spans 45 bases and is read in frame from base 1. CDR1 is given as SGHVS and CDR2 as FQNEAQ, both from the germline V gene. Relative to germline, V is 1 base shorter and J is 9 bases shorter, with 16 bases between their ends. These data come from a study of blood T cell repertoires in COVID-19 (dated by TCRdb to the early 2020s). With respect to the entire study: Samples covering the acute and convalescent phases of COVID-19 were provided by collaborators in the United States, Italy and Spain. The material from the prospective study consisted of cDNA or gDNA derived from T cells, B-cell-depleted T cells, or PBMCs. The dataset comprised deeply sampled blood TCRbeta repertoires from subjects exposed to, actively infected with, or recovered from COVID-19. The repertoires were made available in a free public database intended to serve as a resource for research on the immune response to SARS-CoV-2. The samples were drawn from two sources: the first 160 participants of the ongoing ImmuneRACE study, and 950 to 1,500 subjects contributed by 6 global collaborators. The sample metadata nearly always contained a de-identified subject ID, COVID-19 status, age in years and sex. Where HLA class I and class II types were available, the types were taken from metadata supplied by the sample provider, not from assay-based typing. The paper as a whole reports these results and caveats: Clinical and demographic metadata were provided uncurated, with the amount varying by source and participant.

This chain is built from TRBV7-8 and TRBJ2-1; too little of a D gene remains to name it. The source material was peripheral blood. This TCR was recovered from a man aged 70 or older who had recovered from COVID-19. Here is the DNA: TGTGCCAGCAGCTTAGAAAGCGCCCGGATCGGTGAGCAGTTCTTC. Its translation is CASSLESARIGEQFF.